This T cell receptor (beta chain) was captured by sequencing in a study of human T cells and chemical hapten exposure. Looking at the study overall: Reading of the patch tests, which applied 0.01% DPC to the upper back, occurred at 6 days. General study findings and limits: DPC sensitization produced no change in TCRs with frequency above 1 in 1000.

Documented time point: pre-sensitization, week 0. Specified treatment: therapeutic diphenylcyclopropenone sensitization with weekly scalp DPC. This clonotype was detected a few times. Its antigen is unidentified. CDR1 and CDR2 (germline): SGHRS, YFSETQ. This CDR3 region has 15 residues. J was trimmed by 2 bases and V by 3 bases; bases with no gene match: 6. TCRdb processed the RACE reads anew with MiXCR; each CDR3 protein has one entry. The table records 350,000 to 400,000 distinct CDR3 sequences, 4.5% to 5.5% of them present only once. The clonotype was recovered from a woman aged 45-65 years with alopecia areata. Some clones in this sample may be carry-over from other donors' samples. The sample here was whole blood, taken in connection with sensitization to the hapten diphenylcyclopropenone (DPC). This chain uses TRBV5-1 with TRBJ2-5, with TRBD2 matching 8 bases. CDR3 amino acids: CASSSGGGRQETQYF. The CDR3 coding sequence is TGCGCCAGCAGCTCCGGGGGGGGTCGGCAAGAGACCCAGTACTTC.